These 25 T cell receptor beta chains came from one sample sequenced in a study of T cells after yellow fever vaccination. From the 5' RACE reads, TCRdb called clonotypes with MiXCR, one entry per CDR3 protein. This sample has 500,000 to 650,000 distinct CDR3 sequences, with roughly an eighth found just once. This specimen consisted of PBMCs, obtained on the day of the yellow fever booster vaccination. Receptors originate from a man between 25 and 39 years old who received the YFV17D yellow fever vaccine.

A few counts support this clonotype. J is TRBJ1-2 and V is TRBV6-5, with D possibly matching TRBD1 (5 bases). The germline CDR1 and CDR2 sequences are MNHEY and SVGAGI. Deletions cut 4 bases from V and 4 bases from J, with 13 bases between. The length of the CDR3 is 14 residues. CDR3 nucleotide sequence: TGTGCCAGCAGTTTAGGGACCCCGGGCTATGGCTACACCTTC. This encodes CASSLGTPGYGYTF.

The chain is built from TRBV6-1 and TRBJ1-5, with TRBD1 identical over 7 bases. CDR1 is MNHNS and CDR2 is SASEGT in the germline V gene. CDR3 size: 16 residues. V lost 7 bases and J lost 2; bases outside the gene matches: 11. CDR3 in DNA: TGTGCCAGCAATATAGGTCTTACAGGGGGCAATCAGCCCCAGCATTTT. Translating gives CASNIGLTGGNQPQHF.

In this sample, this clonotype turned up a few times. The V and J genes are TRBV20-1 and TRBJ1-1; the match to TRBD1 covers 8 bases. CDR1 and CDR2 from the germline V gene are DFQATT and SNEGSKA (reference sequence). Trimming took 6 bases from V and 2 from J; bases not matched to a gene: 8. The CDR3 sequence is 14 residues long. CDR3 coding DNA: TGCAGTGCCTCCTGGGGACAGGATAACACTGAAGCTTTCTTT. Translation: CSASWGQDNTEAFF.

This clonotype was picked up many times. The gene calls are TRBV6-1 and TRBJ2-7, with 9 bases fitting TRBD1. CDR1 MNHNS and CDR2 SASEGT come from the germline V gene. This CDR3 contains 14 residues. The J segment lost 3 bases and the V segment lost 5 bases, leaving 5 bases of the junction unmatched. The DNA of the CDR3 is TGTGCCAGCAGTAGAGGGGGACAGGGCTACGAGCAGTACTTC. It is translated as CASSRGGQGYEQYF.

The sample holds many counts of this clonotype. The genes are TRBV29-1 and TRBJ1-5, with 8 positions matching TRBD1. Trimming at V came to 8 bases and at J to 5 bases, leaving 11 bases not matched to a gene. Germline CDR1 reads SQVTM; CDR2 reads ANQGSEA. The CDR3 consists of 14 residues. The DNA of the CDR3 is TGCAGCTTCACCACAGGGGGTCGTGATCAGCCCCAGCATTTT. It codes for CSFTTGGRDQPQHF.

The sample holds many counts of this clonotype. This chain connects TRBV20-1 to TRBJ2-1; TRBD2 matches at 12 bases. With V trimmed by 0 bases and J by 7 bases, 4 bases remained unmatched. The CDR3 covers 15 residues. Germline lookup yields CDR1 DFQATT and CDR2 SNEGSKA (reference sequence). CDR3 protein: CSARDPGLAGNEQFF. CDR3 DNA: TGCAGTGCTAGAGACCCCGGACTAGCGGGAAATGAGCAGTTCTTC.

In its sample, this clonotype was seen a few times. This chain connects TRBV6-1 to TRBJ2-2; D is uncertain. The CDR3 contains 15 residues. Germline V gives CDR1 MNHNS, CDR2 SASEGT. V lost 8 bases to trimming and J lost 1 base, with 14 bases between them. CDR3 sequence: CASVSLRRNTGELFF. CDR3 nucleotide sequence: TGTGCCAGCGTGTCTTTGAGGAGGAACACCGGGGAGCTGTTTTTT.

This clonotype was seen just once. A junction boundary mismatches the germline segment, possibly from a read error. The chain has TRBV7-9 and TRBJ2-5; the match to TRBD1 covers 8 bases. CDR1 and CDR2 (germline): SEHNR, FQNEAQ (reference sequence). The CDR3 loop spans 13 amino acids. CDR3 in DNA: TGTGCCAGCAGCTTCCAGGGGGCTGAGACCCTGTACTTC. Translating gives CASSFQGAETLYF.

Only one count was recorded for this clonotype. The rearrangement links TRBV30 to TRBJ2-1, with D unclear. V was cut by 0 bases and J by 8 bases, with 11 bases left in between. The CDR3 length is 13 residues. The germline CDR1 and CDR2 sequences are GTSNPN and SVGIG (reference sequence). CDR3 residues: CAWSVSAAHEQFF. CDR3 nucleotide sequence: TGTGCCTGGAGTGTCTCCGCAGCGCATGAGCAGTTCTTC.

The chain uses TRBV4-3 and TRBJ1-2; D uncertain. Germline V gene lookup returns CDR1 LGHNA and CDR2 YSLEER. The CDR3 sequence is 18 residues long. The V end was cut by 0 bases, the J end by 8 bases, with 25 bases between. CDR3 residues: CASSQDRGQVIRSGGYTF. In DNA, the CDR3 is TGCGCCAGCAGCCAAGATCGCGGGCAGGTCATTCGGTCGGGCGGCTACACCTTC.

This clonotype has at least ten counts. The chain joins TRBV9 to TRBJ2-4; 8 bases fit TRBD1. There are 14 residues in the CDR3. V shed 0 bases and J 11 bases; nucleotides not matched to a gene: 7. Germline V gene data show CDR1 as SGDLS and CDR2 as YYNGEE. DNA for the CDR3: TGTGCCAGCAGCGTAGGTGGACAGGGTATTTTTCAGTACTTC. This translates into CASSVGGQGIFQYF.

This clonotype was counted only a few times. The CDR3 DNA reads TGCGCCAGCAGCCAAGGGGGACTAGCGTGGACCCACGAGCAGTACTTC. Amino acids: CASSQGGLAWTHEQYF. The V call is TRBV4-3, the J call TRBJ2-7, with TRBD2 matching over 10 bases. From germline, CDR1 is LGHNA and CDR2 YSLEER. The V segment lost 1 base and the J segment 5 bases; nucleotides outside the gene matches: 8. CDR3 size: 16 residues.

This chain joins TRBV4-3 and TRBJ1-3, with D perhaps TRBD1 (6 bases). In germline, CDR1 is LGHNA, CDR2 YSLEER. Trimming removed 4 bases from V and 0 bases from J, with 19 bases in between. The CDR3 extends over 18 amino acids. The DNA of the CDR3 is TGCGCCAGCAGCCCACGACATTCCGGGACAACCTCTGGAAACACCATATATTTT. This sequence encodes CASSPRHSGTTSGNTIYF.

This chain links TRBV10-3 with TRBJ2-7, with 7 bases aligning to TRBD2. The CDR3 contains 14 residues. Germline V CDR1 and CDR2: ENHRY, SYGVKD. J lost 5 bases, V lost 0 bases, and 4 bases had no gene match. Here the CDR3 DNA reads TGTGCCATCAGTGAGTCGGTAGCGGGTAACGAGCAGTACTTC. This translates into CAISESVAGNEQYF.

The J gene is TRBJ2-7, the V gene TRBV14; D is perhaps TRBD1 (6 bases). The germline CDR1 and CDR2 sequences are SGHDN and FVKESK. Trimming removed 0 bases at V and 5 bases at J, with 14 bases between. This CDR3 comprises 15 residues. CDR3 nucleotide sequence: TGTGCCAGCAGCCAAGAACAGGGATCCATGGACGAGCAGTACTTC. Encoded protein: CASSQEQGSMDEQYF.

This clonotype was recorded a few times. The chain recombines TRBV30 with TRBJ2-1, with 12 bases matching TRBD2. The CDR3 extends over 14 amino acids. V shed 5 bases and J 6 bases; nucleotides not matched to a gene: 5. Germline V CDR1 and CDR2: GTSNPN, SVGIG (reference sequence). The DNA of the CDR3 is TGTGCCTGGCGGACTAGCGGGATATCCAATGAGCAGTTCTTC. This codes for CAWRTSGISNEQFF.

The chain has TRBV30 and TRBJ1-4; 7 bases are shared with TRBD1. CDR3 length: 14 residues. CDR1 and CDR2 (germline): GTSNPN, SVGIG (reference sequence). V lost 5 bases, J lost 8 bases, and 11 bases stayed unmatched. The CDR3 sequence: CAWSPGTAGEKLFF. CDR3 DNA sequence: TGTGCCTGGTCCCCCGGGACAGCCGGGGAAAAACTGTTTTTT.

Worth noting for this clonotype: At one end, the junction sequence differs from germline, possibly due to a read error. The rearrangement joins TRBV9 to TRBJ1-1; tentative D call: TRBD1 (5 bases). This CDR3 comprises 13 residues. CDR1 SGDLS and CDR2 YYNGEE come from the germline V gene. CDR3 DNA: TGTACCAGCAGCGTAGGCGGGGGCACTGAAGCTTTCTTT. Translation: CTSSVGGGTEAFF.

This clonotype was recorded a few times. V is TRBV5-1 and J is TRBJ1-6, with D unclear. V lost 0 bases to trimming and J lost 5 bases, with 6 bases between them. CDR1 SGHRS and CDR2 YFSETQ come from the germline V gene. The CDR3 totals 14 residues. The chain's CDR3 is CASSLERNNSPLHF. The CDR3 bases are TGCGCCAGCAGCTTGGAACGGAATAATTCACCCCTCCACTTT.

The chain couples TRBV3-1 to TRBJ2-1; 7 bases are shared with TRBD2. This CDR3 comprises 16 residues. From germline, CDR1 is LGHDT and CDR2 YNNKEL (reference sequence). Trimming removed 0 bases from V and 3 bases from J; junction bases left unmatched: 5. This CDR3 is CASSQDPSGSYNEQFF. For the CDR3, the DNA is TGTGCCAGCAGCCAAGATCCTAGCGGCAGCTACAATGAGCAGTTCTTC.

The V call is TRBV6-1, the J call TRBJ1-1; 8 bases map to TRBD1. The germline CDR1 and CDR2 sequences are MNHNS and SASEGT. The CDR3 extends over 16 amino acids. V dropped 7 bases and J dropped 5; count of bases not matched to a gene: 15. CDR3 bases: TGTGCCAGCACCCAAGGATGGACAGGGAGGGATACTGAAGCTTTCTTT. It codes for CASTQGWTGRDTEAFF.

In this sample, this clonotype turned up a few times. The CDR3 sequence: CASSPPGSGSLAETQYF. The DNA for the CDR3 is TGCGCCAGCAGCCCTCCAGGTAGCGGGAGCCTTGCAGAGACCCAGTACTTC. The chain couples TRBV5-1 to TRBJ2-5; 9 nucleotides match TRBD2. The germline gives CDR1 SGHRS, CDR2 YFSETQ. V was pared by 4 bases and J by 4 bases, with 14 bases of the junction left unmatched. The CDR3 length is 17 residues.

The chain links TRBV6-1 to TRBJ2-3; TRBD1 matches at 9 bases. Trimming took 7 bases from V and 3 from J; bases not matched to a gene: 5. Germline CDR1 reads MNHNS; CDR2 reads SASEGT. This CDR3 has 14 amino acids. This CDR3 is CASKRTGVTDTQYF. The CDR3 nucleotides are TGTGCCAGCAAAAGGACAGGGGTGACAGATACGCAGTATTTT.

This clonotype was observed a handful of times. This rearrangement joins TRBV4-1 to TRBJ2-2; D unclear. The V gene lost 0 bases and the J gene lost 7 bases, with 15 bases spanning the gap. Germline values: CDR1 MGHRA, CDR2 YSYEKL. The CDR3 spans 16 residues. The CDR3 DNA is TGCGCCAGCAGCCAAGAAAGCGCCAATTTTAACGGGGAGCTGTTTTTT. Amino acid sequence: CASSQESANFNGELFF.

CDR3 sequence reads: CASSQATAGVRGEKLFF. CDR3 nucleotide sequence: TGCGCCAGCAGCCAAGCAACGGCCGGCGTACGAGGGGAAAAACTGTTTTTT. This chain uses TRBV4-3 with TRBJ1-4; D remains ambiguous. Trimming left V 1 base short and J 8 bases short, with 20 bases between. CDR3 length: 17 amino acids. Germline lookup yields CDR1 LGHNA and CDR2 YSLEER.